The 4 T cell receptor beta chains presented below share a single source sample, sequenced in a study of cytomegalovirus exposure and HLA in healthy donors. Primers for the PCR totalled 60 Vbeta and 13 Jbeta. Only in-frame clones appear in the TCRdb table, and some are missing; sequencing was by immunoSEQ multiplex PCR. The table has around 150,000 clones, approximately 79% seen once. The sample comprised PBMCs. The origin of the receptors is a middle-aged man in good health and CMV-seropositive.

V and J are TRBV6-6 and TRBJ1-6, with 7 nucleotides matching TRBD1. CDR1 is MNHNY and CDR2 is SVGAGI in the germline V gene (reference sequence). Trimming at V came to 0 bases and at J to 7 bases, leaving 6 bases not matched to a gene. The CDR3 sequence is 16 residues long. In DNA form, the CDR3 reads TGTGCCAGCAGTTACTCGGCGGAGACAGGGAATTCACCCCTCCACTTT. Translation: CASSYSAETGNSPLHF.

This chain links TRBV27 with TRBJ1-5; 9 nucleotides line up with TRBD1. V dropped 3 bases and J dropped 6; count of bases not matched to a gene: 3. The CDR3 length is 14 residues. Per the germline V gene, CDR1 is MNHEY and CDR2 is SMNVEV (reference sequence). The CDR3 region is CASSLGQGRQPQHF. The CDR3 coding sequence is TGTGCCAGCAGTTTGGGACAGGGACGTCAGCCCCAGCATTTT.

The rearrangement uses TRBV5-1 and TRBJ1-2; tentative D call: TRBD1 (5 bases). CDR1 SGHRS and CDR2 YFSETQ come from the germline V gene. Trimming removed 5 bases at V and 2 bases at J, with 16 bases between. The CDR3 has 15 amino acids. CDR3 loop: CASSQGGVANYGYTF. In DNA, the CDR3 is TGCGCCAGCAGTCAGGGTGGCGTAGCAAACTATGGCTACACCTTC.

The gene calls are TRBV5-1 and TRBJ1-1, with 8 bases fitting TRBD1. The CDR3 loop spans 15 amino acids. CDR1 is SGHRS and CDR2 is YFSETQ in the germline V gene. V gave up 4 bases and J gave up 5 bases; unmatched junction bases: 10. CDR3 coding DNA: TGCGCCAGCAGCGCTCACAGGGGGTTCGGGACTGAAGCTTTCTTT. This translates into CASSAHRGFGTEAFF.